The 11 T cell receptor beta chains below all came from one sample that was sequenced in a study of T cells in Graves' hyperthyroidism and ophthalmopathy. Amplification targeted TCR beta CDR3 regions from RNA transcripts. HTBI primers were the set used in a first-round RT-PCR of the TCR CDR3. TCRdb called the multiplex PCR reads again in MiXCR, with one record for every CDR3 protein. The table shows hundreds of thousands of distinct CDR3 sequences, with 22% occurring only once. Specimen: blood. The source is a woman in her sixties or seventies with Graves' ophthalmopathy.

The CDR3 region is CASSVLGTGGSYEQYF. The CDR3, as DNA: TGTGCCAGCAGCGTGCTGGGGACAGGGGGCAGTTACGAGCAGTACTTC. This rearrangement joins TRBV7-9 to TRBJ2-7; 12 bases are shared with TRBD1. Trimming took 5 bases from V and 4 from J; bases not matched to a gene: 9. In germline, CDR1 is SEHNR, CDR2 FQNEAQ (reference sequence). The CDR3 is 16 amino acids.

This clonotype turned up a few times. The J gene is TRBJ2-2, the V gene TRBV6-2 or TRBV6-3; D is unclear. The length of the CDR3 is 14 residues. Germline V lookup: CDR1 MNHEY, CDR2 SVGEGT. V lost 5 bases and J lost 5, with 12 bases in between. This CDR3 is CASSLNVGTGELFF. For the CDR3, the DNA is TGTGCCAGCAGTCTAAACGTAGGGACCGGGGAGCTGTTTTTT.

This clonotype was found many times. The gene calls are TRBV9 and TRBJ2-1; TRBD1 is a possible D gene (5 bases). Trimming took off 4 bases at V and 6 bases at J, with 11 bases between the two ends. CDR1 and CDR2 from the germline V gene are SGDLS and YYNGEE. There are 13 residues in the CDR3. CDR3 in amino acids: CASSRTGVNEQFF. As DNA, the CDR3 is TGTGCCAGCAGCCGTACAGGAGTCAATGAGCAGTTCTTC.

This clonotype was found many times. The genes are TRBV20-1 and TRBJ1-1; 9 positions agree with TRBD1. CDR1 is DFQATT, CDR2 SNEGSKA, per germline (reference sequence). The ends lost 3 bases at V and 2 bases at J; junction bases unmatched: 7. This CDR3 has 15 residues. CDR3 in DNA: TGCAGTGCTAGGCTACAGGGGGCGGGAAACACTGAAGCTTTCTTT. It encodes CSARLQGAGNTEAFF.

The genes are TRBV7-6 and TRBJ1-1; D may be TRBD1 (6 bases). Germline CDR1 reads SGHVS; CDR2 reads FNYEAQ. The CDR3 contains 13 residues. V shed 5 bases and J shed 3 bases, with 10 bases lying between them. Written as DNA, the CDR3 is TGTGCCAGCAGCGCTGGACAGTACACTGAAGCTTTCTTT. This codes for CASSAGQYTEAFF.

This clonotype was observed a handful of times. The chain recombines TRBV20-1 with TRBJ1-2; the D is unclear. This CDR3 has 12 residues. Trimming took 6 bases from V and 5 from J, leaving 13 bases between them. CDR1 DFQATT and CDR2 SNEGSKA come from the germline V gene (reference sequence). The CDR3 DNA reads TGCAGTGCCCCGAAGGGCTTTTATGGCTACACCTTC. Its translation is CSAPKGFYGYTF.

This rearrangement joins TRBV7-8 to TRBJ2-7; the D gene is possibly TRBD1 (6 bases). The V and J ends lost 1 base and 3 bases respectively, with 13 bases between them. CDR1 is SGHVS and CDR2 is FQNEAQ in the germline V gene. The CDR3 is 15 residues long. The CDR3, as DNA: TGTGCCAGCAGCTTAGTTTCACAGGGTGGCTACGAGCAGTACTTC. Residues: CASSLVSQGGYEQYF.

This clonotype was seen repeatedly, ten times or more. The chain joins TRBV2 to TRBJ2-5; 8 bases line up with TRBD2. Germline loops: CDR1 SNHLY, CDR2 FYNNEI. The CDR3 has 14 residues. V was clipped by 4 bases and J by 2 bases; unmatched bases: 3. The CDR3 DNA reads TGTGCCAGCAGTGCGACTAGCGTACAAGAGACCCAGTACTTC. Amino acid sequence: CASSATSVQETQYF.

This clonotype was picked up a small number of times. The J gene is TRBJ2-3, the V gene TRBV5-1, with 9 bases identical to TRBD2. From germline, CDR1 is SGHRS and CDR2 YFSETQ. The V gene end was trimmed by 6 bases and the J gene end by 4 bases; junction bases not matched to a gene: 12. This CDR3 is 16 amino acids long. Here the CDR3 reads CASTGGVAGVADTQYF. CDR3 bases: TGCGCCAGCACCGGAGGGGTAGCGGGAGTTGCAGATACGCAGTATTTT. Supplemented by reference TRBV5-1 and TRBJ2-3, the full variable domain reads KAGVTQTPRYLIKTRGQQVTLSCSPISGHRSVSWYQQTPGQGLQFLFEYFSETQRNKGNFPGRFSGRQFSNSRSEMNVSTLELGDSALYLCASTGGVAGVADTQYFGPGTRLTVL.

This rearrangement joins TRBV7-2 to TRBJ1-5; D gene uncertain. CDR1 and CDR2 from the germline V gene are SGHTA and FQGNSA. The CDR3 has 14 residues. Trimming removed 5 bases at V and 2 bases at J, with 10 bases between. CDR3 sequence reads: CASSPFLGNQPQHF. DNA of the CDR3: TGTGCCAGCAGCCCATTTTTGGGCAATCAGCCCCAGCATTTT.

This clonotype was counted only a few times. The chain combines TRBV11-2 with TRBJ1-2; D possibly corresponds to TRBD1 (6 bases). CDR1 and CDR2 from the germline V gene are SGHAT and FQNNGV. The germline V and J ends were trimmed by 2 bases and 0 bases, with 10 bases remaining between them. This CDR3 region has 15 residues. The DNA of the CDR3 is TGTGCCAGCAGCTTAAGGTGGGGGCCTAACTATGGCTACACCTTC. It specifies CASSLRWGPNYGYTF. Looking up the rest from reference TRBV11-2 and TRBJ1-2 gives the full variable domain: EAGVAQSPRYKIIEKRQSVAFWCNPISGHATLYWYQQILGQGPKLLIQFQNNGVVDDSQLPKDRFSAERLKGVDSTLKIQPAKLEDSAVYLCASSLRWGPNYGYTFGSGTRLTVV.